These 21 T cell receptor beta chains were all obtained from the same sample, sequenced in a study of OX40 agonist ivuxolimab in advanced cancers. The table came from immunoSEQ multiplex PCR; TCRdb's copy has only in-frame clones and leaves some out. The sample lists tens of thousands of clones; more than 65% were seen once. Sample: CD4+ or CD8+ T cells sorted from blood, taken in a trial of the OX40 agonist ivuxolimab. The receptors were sampled from an adult with an advanced solid tumor such as melanoma, head and neck, liver or kidney cancer.

This clone came up once. This rearrangement joins TRBV7-9 to TRBJ2-1, with 8 bases that match TRBD1. V dropped 1 base and J dropped 2; count of bases not matched to a gene: 4. The V gene's germline CDR1 is SEHNR and CDR2 FQNEAQ (reference sequence). The CDR3 has 16 residues. The CDR3: CASSLGRTGTYNEQFF. CDR3 DNA: TGTGCCAGCAGCTTAGGCCGGACAGGGACCTACAATGAGCAGTTCTTC.

V gene TRBV6-1 combines with J gene TRBJ1-3; no definite D call. The ends were cut back, 8 bases at V and 4 bases at J, with 6 bases in the middle. There are 11 residues in the CDR3. Germline-derived CDR1 and CDR2 are MNHNS and SASEGT. CDR3 nucleotide sequence: TGTGCCAGCGGGCGAGGAAACACCATATATTTT. Translated: CASGRGNTIYF.

The table lists this clone with a few counts. V is TRBV2 and J is TRBJ2-5; 8 bases align to TRBD1. CDR1 is SNHLY, CDR2 FYNNEI, per germline. Trimming cost V 10 bases and J 9 bases; bases outside gene matches: 13. This CDR3 region has 13 residues. In DNA form, the CDR3 reads TGTGCCACCGTCCCTGGGCTACAGGGGGCCCAGTACTTC. Translated, it gives CATVPGLQGAQYF.

The chain combines TRBV19 with TRBJ2-7; D unclear. Trimming cost V 4 bases and J 7 bases, with 17 bases left between them. The CDR3 extends over 14 amino acids. Germline values: CDR1 LNHDA, CDR2 SQIVND (reference sequence). CDR3 region: CASSNRAPSWEQYF. Written as DNA, the CDR3 is TGTGCCAGTAGTAACCGGGCCCCAAGCTGGGAGCAGTACTTC.

This chain connects TRBV6-5 to TRBJ1-1, with D maybe TRBD1 (6 bases). V shed 6 bases and J shed 5 bases, with 16 bases lying between them. The CDR3 loop spans 14 amino acids. The germline CDR1 and CDR2 sequences are MNHEY and SVGAGI. CDR3 DNA: TGTGCCAGCAGGGTACGGGGGGCGCGGACTGAAGCTTTCTTT. This sequence encodes CASRVRGARTEAFF.

Turning to this clone: One end of the junction is discordant with germline, which a read error may explain. This sequence joins TRBV11-2 and TRBJ2-5; D is unresolved. This CDR3 region has 13 residues. Germline CDR1 reads SGHAT; CDR2 reads FQNNGV. The CDR3 nucleotides are TGTGCCAGCAGCGTAGACCGAGGCGAGACCCAGTACTTC. The encoded protein is CASSVDRGETQYF.

DNA of the CDR3: TGCGCCAGCGCCCCAACGGCGGGGGGGCCCGGGGAGCAGTTCTTC. Its protein is CASAPTAGGPGEQFF. V and J are TRBV5-1 and TRBJ2-1, with 9 positions matching TRBD2. Germline V lookup: CDR1 SGHRS, CDR2 YFSETQ. V was clipped by 7 bases and J by 10 bases; unmatched bases: 15. The CDR3 length is 15 residues.

The rearrangement uses TRBV11-1 and TRBJ2-3; the D gene is possibly TRBD2 (6 bases). V lost 5 bases to trimming and J lost 3 bases, with 18 bases between them. This CDR3 comprises 16 residues. Germline lookup yields CDR1 SGHAT and CDR2 FQDESV (reference sequence). The CDR3 spells CASSIWDSSWTDTQYF. CDR3 nucleotides: TGTGCCAGCAGCATTTGGGACTCCTCTTGGACAGATACGCAGTATTTT.

The chain employs TRBV10-3 and TRBJ1-1, with D possibly TRBD1 on 5 matching bases. CDR3 length: 11 residues. The ends were cut back, 4 bases at V and 7 bases at J, with 7 bases in the middle. Germline V CDR1 and CDR2: ENHRY, SYGVKD. CDR3 residues: CAISGDGEAFF. The CDR3 DNA sequence: TGTGCCATCAGTGGGGACGGTGAAGCTTTCTTT.

The chain carries TRBV6-5 and TRBJ1-6; TRBD1 is a possible D gene (5 bases). V was trimmed by 6 bases and J by 10 bases, leaving 19 bases between them. The germline V gene has CDR1 MNHEY and CDR2 SVGAGI. This CDR3 region has 15 residues. CDR3 DNA: TGTGCCAGCAGGGGGGAACGAACCCTTCCATCACCCCTCCACTTT. This translates into CASRGERTLPSPLHF.

V usage is TRBV7-9 and J usage is TRBJ2-1; D gene unclear. CDR3 length: 12 amino acids. The germline CDR1 and CDR2 sequences are SEHNR and FQNEAQ (reference sequence). V was clipped by 2 bases and J by 15 bases, with 14 bases between them. The CDR3 is CASSLRWAIPFF. The CDR3 DNA is TGTGCCAGCAGCTTAAGGTGGGCGATCCCGTTCTTC. Complete variable domain (other parts from reference TRBV7-9 and TRBJ2-1): DTGVSQNPRHKITKRGQNVTFRCDPISEHNRLYWYRQTLGQGPEFLTYFQNEAQLEKSRLLSDRFSAERPKGSFSTLEIQRTEQGDSAMYLCASSLRWAIPFFGPGTRLTVL.

There are a few counts of this clone. The rearrangement uses TRBV9 and TRBJ1-6; 8 nucleotides match TRBD1. The CDR3 sequence is 15 residues long. V was clipped by 3 bases and J by 11 bases; unmatched bases: 10. Germline CDR1 is SGDLS and CDR2 is YYNGEE. In nucleotides, the CDR3 is TGTGCCAGCAGCGGTGGGGTACAGGGGGAACCACCCCTCCACTTT. It translates to CASSGGVQGEPPLHF.

The chain recombines TRBV6-5 with TRBJ1-1; unclear D gene. This CDR3 comprises 13 residues. Germline CDR1 and CDR2: MNHEY and SVGAGI. V lost 6 bases to trimming and J lost 0 bases, with 8 bases between them. This chain's CDR3 is CASSPSLNTEAFF. The CDR3 DNA sequence: TGTGCCAGCAGCCCTTCATTGAACACTGAAGCTTTCTTT.

The chain joins TRBV7-2 to TRBJ1-2; possible D gene TRBD1, 6 bases. The CDR3 loop spans 17 amino acids. Trimming removed 2 bases from V and 3 bases from J, with 19 bases in between. Per germline, CDR1 SGHTA and CDR2 FQGNSA. The CDR3 coding sequence is TGTGCCAGCAGCTTAACAGGGCAGGCGGTAAGGGACTATGGCTACACCTTC. It yields the protein CASSLTGQAVRDYGYTF.

By share of the sample, this clone is medium-sized. The chain carries TRBV25-1 and TRBJ2-3; no definite D call. The CDR3 totals 15 residues. V was trimmed by 4 bases and J by 1 base, leaving 12 bases between them. The germline gives CDR1 MGHDK, CDR2 SYGVNS. This CDR3 is CASSATTTRTDTQYF. DNA of the CDR3: TGTGCCAGCAGTGCCACGACGACTCGCACAGATACGCAGTATTTT.

This rearrangement joins TRBV9 to TRBJ1-1; D gene ambiguous. V lost 1 base and J lost 1, with 11 bases in between. This CDR3 contains 15 residues. The germline V gene has CDR1 SGDLS and CDR2 YYNGEE. DNA for the CDR3: TGTGCCAGCAGCGTATCGGGTGTGGGGAACACTGAAGCTTTCTTT. Amino acid sequence: CASSVSGVGNTEAFF.

This chain links TRBV7-2 with TRBJ2-7; a weak D match, TRBD1 (6 bases). Per the germline V gene, CDR1 is SGHTA and CDR2 is FQGNSA. The CDR3 consists of 16 residues. V was trimmed by 6 bases and J by 2 bases, leaving 20 bases between them. This chain's CDR3 is CASSFPGTYTPYEQYF. The CDR3, as DNA: TGTGCCAGCAGTTTTCCCGGGACATACACCCCCTACGAGCAGTACTTC.

This sequence joins TRBV6-5 and TRBJ2-3; possible D gene TRBD1, 6 bases. CDR3 length: 15 amino acids. The germline gives CDR1 MNHEY, CDR2 SVGAGI. With 0 bases removed from V and 5 bases from J, the gap between germline ends came to 12 bases. The CDR3: CASSYSNRVRDTQYF. CDR3 DNA: TGTGCCAGCAGTTACTCGAACAGGGTTCGAGATACGCAGTATTTT.

The rearrangement links TRBV11-3 to TRBJ2-1; D unresolved. V was cut by 4 bases and J by 8 bases, with 9 bases left in between. CDR3 length equals 12 residues. Germline CDR1 is SGHNT and CDR2 is YENEEA. The CDR3 DNA follows: TGTGCCAGCAGCTCCAGTGGGGATGAGCAGTTCTTC. Translating gives CASSSSGDEQFF.

This chain links TRBV18 with TRBJ1-4, with a weak D call TRBD1 (5 bases). V was shortened by 3 bases and J by 8 bases, with 10 bases between the two germline ends. The CDR3 contains 13 residues. The germline V gene encodes CDR1 KGHSH and CDR2 LQKENI. The CDR3 DNA is TGTGCCAGCTCACCGGGACGGAGGGAAAAACTGTTTTTT. Translating it yields CASSPGRREKLFF.

The chain combines TRBV5-1 with TRBJ1-1; TRBD1 aligns across 8 bases. This CDR3 comprises 17 residues. Germline CDR1 and CDR2: SGHRS and YFSETQ. V dropped 2 bases and J dropped 4; count of bases not matched to a gene: 13. The DNA for the CDR3 is TGCGCCAGCAGCTTCGGACAGGGTAGGGATAGGGGCACTGAAGCTTTCTTT. Its translation is CASSFGQGRDRGTEAFF.